The next 15 T cell receptor beta chains were all read from a single sample in a study of cytomegalovirus exposure and HLA in healthy donors (dated by TCRdb to between 2016 and 2019). Receptors were amplified or captured by the immunoSEQ multiplex PCR assay. For the multiplex PCR, a mixture combining 60 forward primers for TCR Vbeta segments and 13 reverse primers for TCR Jbeta segments was used. The clones in this table, taken by TCRdb from immuneACCESS, are in-frame only. Not every clone is retained; where verified, under half of the shortfall comes from an unresolved V gene, and the cause of the rest is unknown. Within this sample are some 180,000 clones, with 70% to 85% of them counted one time only. The ten largest make up around 1.5% of the sample. Source material: PBMCs. These receptor sequences come from a man between 18 and 29 years old in good health and CMV-seronegative.

The table lists this clone with a count of one. The chain joins TRBV11-2 to TRBJ2-4, with 7 bases aligning to TRBD1. Germline CDR1 SGHAT, CDR2 FQNNGV. The CDR3 sequence is 14 residues long. The J segment lost 4 bases and the V segment lost 5 bases, leaving 5 bases of the junction unmatched. The CDR3 sequence is CASSPRDRKNIQYF. The DNA for the CDR3 is TGTGCCAGCAGCCCCAGGGACAGAAAAAACATTCAGTACTTC.

Many counts were recorded for this clone. V gene TRBV4-3 combines with J gene TRBJ2-1; 15 nucleotides line up with TRBD2. The germline CDR1 and CDR2 sequences are LGHNA and YSLEER. The CDR3 has 21 residues. V lost 0 bases, J lost 4 bases, and 13 bases stayed unmatched. This CDR3 is CASSQDWSPGTSGGPYNEQFF. CDR3 nucleotides: TGCGCCAGCAGCCAAGATTGGTCTCCCGGGACTAGCGGGGGGCCTTACAATGAGCAGTTCTTC.

The chain combines TRBV19 with TRBJ2-3, with 9 bases aligning to TRBD1. J was trimmed by 2 bases and V by 6 bases; bases with no gene match: 9. Germline CDR1 and CDR2: LNHDA and SQIVND (reference sequence). The CDR3 consists of 16 residues. In DNA, the CDR3 is TGTGCCAGTAGCCCCCTCCGGGACAGGGTCACAGATACGCAGTATTTT. It yields the protein CASSPLRDRVTDTQYF.

V gene TRBV11-2 combines with J gene TRBJ2-3; D is unresolved. This CDR3 has 14 amino acids. CDR1 and CDR2 from the germline V gene are SGHAT and FQNNGV. V lost 1 base, J lost 1 base, and 6 bases lay in between. Written as DNA, the CDR3 is TGTGCCAGCAGCTTAGTGGCCGGCACAGATACGCAGTATTTT. Translated: CASSLVAGTDTQYF.

The chain combines TRBV27 with TRBJ2-7; 7 positions match TRBD2. V dropped 8 bases and J dropped 4; count of bases not matched to a gene: 14. The CDR3 has 15 residues. CDR1 and CDR2 from the germline V gene are MNHEY and SMNVEV (reference sequence). CDR3 protein: CASASLSAGAYEQYF. The CDR3 coding sequence is TGTGCCAGCGCCAGTTTATCGGCGGGAGCTTACGAGCAGTACTTC.

V and J are TRBV9 and TRBJ2-3; D might be TRBD2 (5 bases). Trimming took off 4 bases at V and 2 bases at J, with 20 bases between the two ends. CDR3 length equals 17 residues. Germline V gives CDR1 SGDLS, CDR2 YYNGEE. CDR3 in amino acids: CASSPYGPSGYTDTQYF. CDR3 in DNA: TGTGCCAGCAGCCCCTATGGTCCCAGCGGATACACAGATACGCAGTATTTT.

This chain joins TRBV6-5 and TRBJ1-1; 7 nucleotides agree with TRBD1. Germline CDR1 is MNHEY and CDR2 is SVGAGI. V dropped 5 bases and J dropped 10; count of bases not matched to a gene: 13. This CDR3 contains 14 residues. CDR3 amino acids: CASSRHDREGRAFF. In nucleotides, the CDR3 is TGTGCCAGCAGTCGACACGACAGGGAAGGAAGAGCTTTCTTT.

The chain uses TRBV30 and TRBJ1-1, with TRBD1 identical over 8 bases. From germline, CDR1 is GTSNPN and CDR2 SVGIG (reference sequence). There are 14 residues in the CDR3. Trimming took 3 bases from V and 4 from J; bases not matched to a gene: 7. Here the CDR3 DNA reads TGTGCCTGGAGATCAGGGGGCTTTTCCACTGAAGCTTTCTTT. Protein: CAWRSGGFSTEAFF.

This chain joins TRBV27 and TRBJ1-2; possible D gene TRBD1, 6 bases. The V gene lost 0 bases and the J gene lost 2 bases, with 25 bases spanning the gap. The CDR3 is 20 amino acids. Germline assignment: CDR1 MNHEY and CDR2 SMNVEV (reference sequence). CDR3 nucleotides: TGTGCCAGCAGTTTATCGAGTATTTTGGAGGACAGTTCCTCGAACTATGGCTACACCTTC. Its translation: CASSLSSILEDSSSNYGYTF.

Turning to this clone: Other DNA sequences from this sample encode an identical CDR3 as well. This rearrangement joins TRBV9 to TRBJ2-2; D remains ambiguous. Trimming took 0 bases from V and 1 from J, leaving 7 bases between them. The germline gives CDR1 SGDLS, CDR2 YYNGEE. The CDR3 runs 15 residues. CDR3 nucleotide sequence: TGTGCCAGCAGCGTAGGGAGTCGGAACACCGGGGAGCTGTTTTTT. Encoded protein: CASSVGSRNTGELFF.

This chain uses TRBV29-1 with TRBJ2-3, with D possibly being TRBD1 (5 bases). Per the germline V gene, CDR1 is SQVTM and CDR2 is ANQGSEA. The CDR3 runs 13 residues. Trimming removed 4 bases at V and 3 bases at J, with 11 bases between. The CDR3 here is CSVARGGTDTQYF. CDR3 DNA: TGCAGCGTTGCAAGGGGTGGTACAGATACGCAGTATTTT.

The chain employs TRBV6-1 and TRBJ1-1; TRBD1 aligns across 7 bases. Per germline, CDR1 MNHNS and CDR2 SASEGT. J lost 7 bases, V lost 7 bases, and 6 bases had no gene match. This CDR3 spans 12 amino acids. The chain's CDR3 is CASTEGAYEAFF. Written as DNA, the CDR3 is TGTGCCAGCACGGAGGGGGCTTATGAAGCTTTCTTT.

The chain joins TRBV18 to TRBJ1-2, with TRBD1 matching 7 bases. The V and J ends lost 3 bases and 5 bases, in that order; junction bases with no gene match: 18. Germline V lookup: CDR1 KGHSH, CDR2 LQKENI. The CDR3 is 18 residues long. CDR3 sequence: CASSPTPPSGQALYGYTF. For the CDR3, the DNA is TGTGCCAGCTCACCTACCCCGCCTTCTGGACAGGCGCTATATGGCTACACCTTC.

CDR3 amino acids: CASRSGGPGMGEMNTEAFF. In nucleotides, the CDR3 is TGTGCCAGTAGGTCGGGAGGCCCGGGGATGGGGGAAATGAACACTGAAGCTTTCTTT. The V gene is TRBV19, the J gene TRBJ1-1, with D possibly matching TRBD1 (5 bases). Germline CDR1 and CDR2: LNHDA and SQIVND (reference sequence). CDR3 length: 19 residues. V was shortened by 6 bases and J by 0 bases, with 26 bases between the two germline ends. Variable domain in full (rest from reference TRBV19 and TRBJ1-1): DGGITQSPKYLFRKEGQNVTLSCEQNLNHDAMYWYRQDPGQGLRLIYYSQIVNDFQKGDIAEGYSVSREKKESFPLTVTSAQKNPTAFYLCASRSGGPGMGEMNTEAFFGQGTRLTVV.

The gene calls are TRBV7-6 and TRBJ1-5, with D unresolved. Germline lookup yields CDR1 SGHVS and CDR2 FNYEAQ. Trimming shortened V by 1 base and J by 4 bases, and 5 bases separated the two germline ends. CDR3 length: 13 residues. CDR3 DNA sequence: TGTGCCAGCAGCTTAGGTCTGAATCAGCCCCAGCATTTT. It codes for CASSLGLNQPQHF. The full variable domain, rest sourced from reference TRBV7-6 and TRBJ1-5, is GAGVSQSPRYKVTKRGQDVALRCDPISGHVSLYWYRQALGQGPEFLTYFNYEAQQDKSGLPNDRFSAERPEGSISTLTIQRTEQRDSAMYRCASSLGLNQPQHFGDGTRLSIL.